This is a list of T cell receptor beta chains from one sample in a study of cytomegalovirus exposure and HLA in healthy donors. Profiling relied on immunoSEQ multiplex PCR, and the TCRdb table lists in-frame clones only, not all of them. Seen here are roughly 170,000 clones, approximately 80% observed once, and the top ten hold about 0.63%. Sequencing was carried out using PBMCs. The receptors derive from a boy aged 10-17 years in good health and CMV-seronegative. Both conserved end residues are part of each CDR3. The D gene is left open where the match is weak. Clone size is shown for a subset of rows, as once, few, many or a class of expanded clone.

DNA	CDR3	J	D	V	size
TGTGCCAGCAGCCACGGTCAGGGGAATGGCTACACCTTC	CASSHGQGNGYTF	TRBJ1-2	.	TRBV14	few
TGTGCCAGTAGTAGGCAGTTTGAACGCTACGAGCAGTACTTC	CASSRQFERYEQYF	TRBJ2-7	.	TRBV19	.
TGTGCCAGCAGTGACGTTCCTGTACTAGTGGGGGGCGAGCAGTACTTC	CASSDVPVLVGGEQYF	TRBJ2-7	.	TRBV6-4	.
TGTGCCAGCAGTTACGGGTCGCTAGTCACAGATACGCAGTATTTT	CASSYGSLVTDTQYF	TRBJ2-3	.	TRBV6-5	.
TGTGCCAGCAGGAGGGGGGGAACAAACACCGGGGAGCTGTTTTTT	CASRRGGTNTGELFF	TRBJ2-2	.	TRBV11-3	.
TGTGCCAGCAGCTCTCGACAGTCGGACGAGCAGTACTTC	CASSSRQSDEQYF	TRBJ2-7	.	TRBV7-2	.
TGTGCCAGCAGAGGGGCTGGCTACACCTTC	CASRGAGYTF	TRBJ1-2	.	TRBV2	.
TGTGCCAGCAGTCCCGTCAGGGTCCCCTACGAGCAGTACTTC	CASSPVRVPYEQYF	TRBJ2-7	.	TRBV9	.
TGTGCCAGCAGCGGGGGGACCCGAGGGGGAACCGGGGAGCTGTTTTTT	CASSGGTRGGTGELFF	TRBJ2-2	.	TRBV9	.
TGTGCCACCAGGATAAAACCGGGTCAGCCCCAGCATTTT	CATRIKPGQPQHF	TRBJ1-5	.	TRBV15	.
TGTGCCAGCAGCGTATCCAGCGGGAGTTTTTCTAGTGAGCAGTTCTTC	CASSVSSGSFSSEQFF	TRBJ2-1	TRBD2	TRBV9	.